Only one count was recorded for the clone carrying this T cell receptor beta chain. These data are taken from a study of blood T cell repertoires in COVID-19. Study-level information: Acute-phase and convalescent COVID-19 samples originated in the United States, Italy and Spain. PBMCs, B-cell-depleted T cells, or T cells provided the cDNA or gDNA that made up the material.

The repertoire was sequenced with immunoSEQ multiplex PCR; TCRdb's copy has only in-frame clones and lacks some. The sample has some 120,000 clones, around 83% seen once. Unmatched junction bases numbered 8, after V lost 5 bases and J lost 5 bases. The CDR3 is 14 amino acids. Germline V gene sequence: CDR1 GTSNPN, CDR2 SVGIG (reference sequence). Sequencing used peripheral blood. This sequence originates from a woman between 50 and 59 years old with acute or convalescent COVID-19. This chain connects TRBV30 to TRBJ2-1, with 8 bases fitting TRBD2. The CDR3 reads CAWDWKRGNNEQFF. Here the CDR3 DNA reads TGTGCCTGGGACTGGAAGCGGGGGAACAATGAGCAGTTCTTC.